This entry lists 17 T cell receptor beta chains sequenced from one sample in a study of T cell responses to AZD1222 COVID-19 vaccine. The table came from immunoSEQ multiplex PCR; TCRdb's copy has only in-frame clones and leaves some out. The sample contains 250,000 to 300,000 clones, around 92% of which appear only once. The material sequenced was peripheral blood, taken 28 days after the second AZD1222 dose. The receptors originated from an adult who received the AZD1222 COVID-19 vaccine.

This clone was seen a handful of times. The chain uses TRBV5-4 and TRBJ2-7, with D perhaps being TRBD1 or TRBD2 (5 bases each). The V end lost 4 bases, the J end lost 0 bases, and 14 bases lay between the germline ends. Germline CDR1 is SGHNT and CDR2 is YYREEE (reference sequence). The CDR3 has 15 residues. CDR3 in DNA: TGTGCCAGCAGCCTTGGGGACGGGTACTCCTACGAGCAGTACTTC. Translated, it gives CASSLGDGYSYEQYF.

This chain uses TRBV11-1 with TRBJ2-2; 8 nucleotides line up with TRBD2. Looked up from germline, CDR1 is SGHAT and CDR2 is FQDESV (reference sequence). J was trimmed by 1 base and V by 2 bases; bases with no gene match: 3. There are 16 residues in the CDR3. CDR3 DNA: TGTGCCAGCAGCTTATCCCGGGGGGGGAACACCGGGGAGCTGTTTTTT. It translates to CASSLSRGGNTGELFF.

As concerns this clone: Other nucleotide sequences in the sample specify the same CDR3. The chain recombines TRBV7-2 with TRBJ1-2; 7 bases are shared with TRBD1. The CDR3 has 13 amino acids. V dropped 4 bases and J dropped 2; count of bases not matched to a gene: 1. Germline CDR1 reads SGHTA; CDR2 reads FQGNSA. CDR3 in DNA: TGTGCCAGCAGCTCGGGACAGAACTATGGCTACACCTTC. This sequence encodes CASSSGQNYGYTF.

This clone was found once. V gene TRBV15 combines with J gene TRBJ2-2; the match to TRBD2 covers 9 bases. Germline V gene sequence: CDR1 LNHNV, CDR2 YYDKDF (reference sequence). CDR3 length: 17 amino acids. Unmatched junction bases numbered 7, after V lost 5 bases and J lost 0 bases. The CDR3 DNA reads TGTGCCACCAGCCTAGCGGGACTACATACGAACACCGGGGAGCTGTTTTTT. It specifies CATSLAGLHTNTGELFF.

J is TRBJ1-2 and V is TRBV5-4; 10 bases line up with TRBD1. V shed 3 bases and J 5 bases; nucleotides not matched to a gene: 1. Looked up from germline, CDR1 is SGHNT and CDR2 is YYREEE (reference sequence). There are 13 residues in the CDR3. Written as DNA, the CDR3 is TGTGCCAGCAGCTGGGACAGGGGTTATGGCTACACCTTC. This gives the protein CASSWDRGYGYTF.

The rearrangement uses TRBV9 and TRBJ2-7; tentatively, D is TRBD1 (6 bases). The V gene's germline CDR1 is SGDLS and CDR2 YYNGEE. The CDR3 is 13 residues long. Trimming took 4 bases from V and 0 from J, leaving 8 bases between them. CDR3 amino acids: CASSPGHSYEQYF. The CDR3 DNA follows: TGTGCCAGCAGCCCGGGACACTCCTACGAGCAGTACTTC.

This clone was seen only a few times. The chain combines TRBV10-3 with TRBJ2-1; maybe TRBD1 (5 bases). Trimming stripped 8 bases from V and 3 bases from J, with 17 bases between. The germline V gene encodes CDR1 ENHRY and CDR2 SYGVKD. This CDR3 comprises 15 residues. The CDR3 reads CAIQGETGYYNEQFF. For the CDR3, the DNA is TGTGCCATCCAGGGCGAGACCGGGTACTACAATGAGCAGTTCTTC.

This chain uses TRBV5-1 with TRBJ1-2, with 7 bases matching TRBD1. The CDR3 extends over 14 amino acids. Germline values: CDR1 SGHRS, CDR2 YFSETQ. Trimming cost V 4 bases and J 0 bases; bases outside gene matches: 3. In DNA form, the CDR3 reads TGCGCCAGCAGCCAAGGGACAGCTAACTATGGCTACACCTTC. It codes for CASSQGTANYGYTF.

The chain joins TRBV5-1 to TRBJ1-4; 7 bases line up with TRBD1. In germline, CDR1 is SGHRS, CDR2 YFSETQ. CDR3 size: 14 residues. With V trimmed by 0 bases and J by 8 bases, 4 bases remained unmatched. The CDR3 DNA follows: TGCGCCAGCAGCTTGGAGGGGGCGAGGGAAAAACTGTTTTTT. Its translation: CASSLEGAREKLFF.

This chain links TRBV14 with TRBJ2-3; TRBD1 matches 7 bases. With 5 bases clipped from V and 2 bases from J, the junction kept 10 bases outside the gene matches. Germline CDR1 SGHDN, CDR2 FVKESK. CDR3 length: 16 residues. The chain's CDR3 is CASSSRQGRPTDTQYF. As DNA, the CDR3 is TGTGCCAGCAGCTCCCGACAGGGCAGGCCCACAGATACGCAGTATTTT.

V and J are TRBV7-8 and TRBJ1-5; TRBD1 agrees at 9 bases. The germline V gene has CDR1 SGHVS and CDR2 FQNEAQ. This CDR3 spans 15 amino acids. V trimming: 5 bases; J trimming: 5 bases; junction bases outside the gene matches: 7. The CDR3 DNA follows: TGTGCCAGCAGCCAGTGGTGGACAGGGGATCAGCCCCAGCATTTT. It encodes CASSQWWTGDQPQHF.

This chain uses TRBV9 with TRBJ2-2; no clear D gene. The CDR3 length is 15 residues. V was clipped by 7 bases and J by 4 bases, with 17 bases between them. Germline CDR1 and CDR2: SGDLS and YYNGEE. This chain's CDR3 is CASSFDEWSTGELFF. CDR3 sequence (DNA): TGTGCCAGCTCCTTCGACGAGTGGAGCACCGGGGAGCTGTTTTTT.

This chain links TRBV2 with TRBJ2-7; tentatively, D is TRBD1 (7 bases). The germline gives CDR1 SNHLY, CDR2 FYNNEI. Trimming took off 8 bases at V and 1 base at J, with 12 bases between the two ends. The CDR3 is 13 amino acids. The DNA for the CDR3 is TGTGCCAGCTTGCGGGACAGTTCCTACGAGCAGTACTTC. This translates into CASLRDSSYEQYF. Supplemented by reference TRBV2 and TRBJ2-7, the full variable domain reads EPEVTQTPSHQVTQMGQEVILRCVPISNHLYFYWYRQILGQKVEFLVSFYNNEISEKSEIFDDQFSVERPDGSNFTLKIRSTKLEDSAMYFCASLRDSSYEQYFGPGTRLTVT.

On this clone itself: The sample holds other DNA sequences that translate to the same CDR3. V usage is TRBV18 and J usage is TRBJ1-1; possibly TRBD1 for D (6 bases). The CDR3 extends over 14 amino acids. Germline V CDR1 and CDR2: KGHSH, LQKENI. The V end lost 3 bases, the J end lost 1 base, and 9 bases lay between the germline ends. CDR3 amino acids: CASSPRTENTEAFF. Here the CDR3 DNA reads TGTGCCAGCTCACCCAGGACAGAGAACACTGAAGCTTTCTTT.

The V gene is TRBV28, the J gene TRBJ2-7; D unclear. V shed 6 bases and J shed 0 bases, with 15 bases lying between them. The CDR3 extends over 15 amino acids. Germline V gives CDR1 MDHEN, CDR2 SYDVKM. The CDR3 DNA sequence: TGTGCCAGCAGCCCGGACGACATTTCCTCCTACGAGCAGTACTTC. Residues: CASSPDDISSYEQYF.

The rearrangement uses TRBV7-8 and TRBJ2-2; D is undetermined. The germline V and J ends were trimmed by 3 bases and 6 bases, with 5 bases remaining between them. The CDR3 length is 12 residues. From germline, CDR1 is SGHVS and CDR2 FQNEAQ. In DNA, the CDR3 is TGTGCCAGCAGCTTCAGCCCCGGGGAGCTGTTTTTT. Translated, it gives CASSFSPGELFF.

This clone was counted a single time. This rearrangement joins TRBV6-2 or TRBV6-3 to TRBJ2-7; 8 bases map to TRBD1. V lost 3 bases and J lost 1; bases outside the gene matches: 5. This CDR3 region has 15 residues. Per germline, CDR1 MNHEY and CDR2 SVGEGT. CDR3 residues: CASSYSTGASYEQYF. CDR3 DNA sequence: TGTGCCAGCAGTTATTCGACAGGGGCTTCCTACGAGCAGTACTTC.